The 28 T cell receptor beta chains below were found in one sample sequenced in a study of CXCR3-negative and CXCR3-positive naive CD8 T cells. Study-wide results and caveats: Against CXCR3-negative naive cells, CXCR3-positive naive cells showed more hydrophobic TRB CDR3s.

Carrying UMI labels, the TRB cDNA libraries were prepared through 5' RACE. TCRdb re-called the 5' RACE reads; every CDR3 protein appears as one record, without DNA. Its table records 150,000 or so distinct CDR3 sequences. No antigens are known for them. Sequenced: naive CXCR3+ CD8+ T cells from blood. Subset: CD45RO-CCR7+CD27+CD95- naive CD8+ T cells expressing CXCR3 (TNR3+). These receptors came from a human donor in good health. Some clones in this sample may be carry-over from other donors' samples.

The chain employs TRBV5-6 and TRBJ2-7; the TCRdb call, TRBD2, lacks DNA for checking. Germline-derived CDR1 and CDR2 are SGHDT and YYEEEE. This CDR3 comprises 16 residues. The CDR3 protein is CASSLSGTSGGSEQYF.

The gene calls are TRBV28 and TRBJ2-7; the D gene TCRdb calls, TRBD2, cannot be checked with no DNA. Germline lookup yields CDR1 MDHEN and CDR2 SYDVKM. This CDR3 has 15 residues. Here the CDR3 reads CASSPLDSGSYEQYF.

This rearrangement joins TRBV29-1 to TRBJ2-3; TCRdb indicates TRBD2, and absent DNA this call remains unverified. From germline, CDR1 is SQVTM and CDR2 ANQGSEA. This CDR3 contains 15 residues. The chain's CDR3 is CSVGVSGGFTDTQYF.

This sequence joins TRBV29-1 and TRBJ2-3; TCRdb's D gene call, TRBD1, goes unchecked for lack of DNA. This CDR3 region has 14 residues. Germline CDR1 reads SQVTM; CDR2 reads ANQGSEA. CDR3 sequence: CSVPWDTSTDTQYF.

V is TRBV19 and J is TRBJ2-1. CDR1 and CDR2 (germline): LNHDA, SQIVND (reference sequence). The CDR3 sequence is 16 residues long. The CDR3 is CASSISGYVPYNEQFF.

The J gene is TRBJ2-1, the V gene TRBV12-3 or TRBV12-4. The CDR3 covers 14 residues. The CDR3 here is CASSLSGNYNEQFF.

The J gene is TRBJ2-3, the V gene TRBV20-1; TCRdb names TRBD2, which stays unverified in the absence of DNA. Germline V gene sequence: CDR1 DFQATT, CDR2 SNEGSKA (reference sequence). The CDR3 has 15 amino acids. This CDR3 reads CSARGLAERTDTQYF.

CDR3 in amino acids: CASSQEGTDTQYF. This sequence joins TRBV4-3 and TRBJ2-3. The CDR3 covers 13 residues. The germline CDR1 and CDR2 sequences are LGHNA and YSLEER.

J is TRBJ1-1 and V is TRBV7-8; the D call of TRBD1 rests on TCRdb alone, since no DNA is present to check it. The length of the CDR3 is 14 residues. Germline V lookup: CDR1 SGHVS, CDR2 FQNEAQ. The CDR3 reads CASSPHGGATEAFF.

The V gene is TRBV29-1, the J gene TRBJ2-1; TCRdb picks TRBD1, but there is no DNA to check that call. The CDR3 runs to 16 residues. Germline assignment: CDR1 SQVTM and CDR2 ANQGSEA. The CDR3: CSVAGSGGGIWNEQFF.

Here the CDR3 reads CASSLSAGNGYTDTQYF. The genes are TRBV28 and TRBJ2-3; without DNA, the TCRdb call of TRBD2 cannot be checked. Germline V gene sequence: CDR1 MDHEN, CDR2 SYDVKM. The CDR3 spans 17 residues.

V and J are TRBV20-1 and TRBJ2-7; TCRdb outputs TRBD1, but without DNA this stays unchecked. This CDR3 comprises 16 residues. Germline CDR1 reads DFQATT; CDR2 reads SNEGSKA (reference sequence). The CDR3 loop reads CSARDSRGSYPYEQYF.

This chain uses TRBV12-3 or TRBV12-4 with TRBJ2-7; without DNA, the TCRdb call of TRBD2 cannot be checked. The CDR3 is 17 residues long. CDR3: CASSSLAGVSGSYEQYF.

The chain uses TRBV28 and TRBJ1-2; absent DNA, TCRdb's TRBD1 call cannot be checked. The CDR3 runs to 15 residues. CDR1 and CDR2 (germline): MDHEN, SYDVKM. The CDR3 protein is CASSNQGESWYGYTF.

CDR3 loop: CASSYGSVGNGYTF. V usage is TRBV6-2 or TRBV6-3 and J usage is TRBJ1-2; without DNA, the TCRdb call of TRBD1 cannot be checked. The CDR3 is 14 amino acids. CDR1 and CDR2 (germline): MNHEY, SVGEGT.

V usage is TRBV27 and J usage is TRBJ2-7. Germline V gene data show CDR1 as MNHEY and CDR2 as SMNVEV (reference sequence). The CDR3 is 13 residues long. The CDR3 here is CASSRSDQYEQYF.

The chain links TRBV7-9 to TRBJ2-7; TCRdb outputs TRBD2, but without DNA this stays unchecked. The germline gives CDR1 SEHNR, CDR2 FQNEAQ (reference sequence). The CDR3 totals 16 residues. This CDR3 is CASSFKSAGLIHEQYF.

V usage is TRBV29-1 and J usage is TRBJ2-3; TCRdb outputs TRBD1, but without DNA this stays unchecked. In germline, CDR1 is SQVTM, CDR2 ANQGSEA. This CDR3 is built from 15 residues. The CDR3: CSVAPTGLGDDTQYF.

V is TRBV6-2 or TRBV6-3 and J is TRBJ2-7; TCRdb's D call, TRBD1, is unchecked because there is no DNA. The CDR3 runs 14 residues. CDR1 MNHEY and CDR2 SVGEGT come from the germline V gene. The CDR3 sequence: CASSSGTPTYEQYF.

The CDR3 loop is CASSPAGGGYEQYF. The V and J genes are TRBV9 and TRBJ2-7; TCRdb proposes TRBD2, but this gene call is untestable without DNA. Germline CDR1 is SGDLS and CDR2 is YYNGEE. The CDR3 has 14 residues.

The genes are TRBV6-2 or TRBV6-3 and TRBJ1-1. CDR3 length equals 17 residues. Germline V gene data show CDR1 as MNHEY and CDR2 as SVGEGT. The CDR3 is CASSPIGVVRQNTEAFF.

The J gene is TRBJ1-1, the V gene TRBV29-1. Germline V gives CDR1 SQVTM, CDR2 ANQGSEA. The CDR3 spans 13 residues. The CDR3 sequence: CSALLTLNTEAFF.

The V and J genes are TRBV28 and TRBJ2-7; TCRdb's D call of TRBD2 is untestable without DNA. The CDR3 has 15 amino acids. The germline V gene has CDR1 MDHEN and CDR2 SYDVKM. The chain's CDR3 is CASSPRQALPYEQYF. The full variable domain, rest sourced from reference TRBV28 and TRBJ2-7, is DVKVTQSSRYLVKRTGEKVFLECVQDMDHENMFWYRQDPGLGLRLIYFSYDVKMKEKGDIPEGYSVSREKKERFSLILESASTNQTSMYLCASSPRQALPYEQYFGPGTRLTVT.

This rearrangement joins TRBV18 to TRBJ1-1; lacking DNA, the TRBD1 call made by TCRdb goes unchecked. Germline CDR1 and CDR2: KGHSH and LQKENI. The CDR3 consists of 13 residues. CDR3 loop: CASSPGQATEAFF.

The rearrangement uses TRBV7-6 and TRBJ2-7. CDR1 is SGHVS and CDR2 is FNYEAQ in the germline V gene. CDR3 size: 13 residues. The CDR3 is CASSPRPDDEQYF.

CDR3 region: CAGETGSNEKLFF. This rearrangement joins TRBV7-9 to TRBJ1-4; TCRdb gives TRBD1 as the D gene, but with no DNA this cannot be confirmed. The germline V gene has CDR1 SEHNR and CDR2 FQNEAQ (reference sequence). This CDR3 region has 13 residues.

The genes are TRBV7-6 and TRBJ2-5; as DNA is missing, the TRBD2 call by TCRdb cannot be tested. This CDR3 comprises 14 residues. Germline loops: CDR1 SGHVS, CDR2 FNYEAQ. This chain's CDR3 is CASSLVPGGETQYF.

The rearrangement links TRBV5-1 to TRBJ2-3; TCRdb proposes TRBD2, but this gene call is untestable without DNA. In germline, CDR1 is SGHRS, CDR2 YFSETQ. CDR3 length equals 19 residues. CDR3 sequence: CASSPGLAGGSPESDTQYF.